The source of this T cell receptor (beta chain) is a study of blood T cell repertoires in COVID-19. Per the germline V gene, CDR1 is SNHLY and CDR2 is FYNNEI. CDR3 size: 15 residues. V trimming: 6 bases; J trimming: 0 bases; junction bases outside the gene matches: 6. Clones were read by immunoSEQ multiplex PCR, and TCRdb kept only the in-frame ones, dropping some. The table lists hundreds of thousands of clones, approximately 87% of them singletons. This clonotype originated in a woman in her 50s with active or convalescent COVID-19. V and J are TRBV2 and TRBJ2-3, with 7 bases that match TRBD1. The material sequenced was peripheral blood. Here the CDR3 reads CASSRDSTSTDTQYF. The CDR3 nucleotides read TGTGCCAGCAGCCGGGACAGCACTAGCACAGATACGCAGTATTTT.